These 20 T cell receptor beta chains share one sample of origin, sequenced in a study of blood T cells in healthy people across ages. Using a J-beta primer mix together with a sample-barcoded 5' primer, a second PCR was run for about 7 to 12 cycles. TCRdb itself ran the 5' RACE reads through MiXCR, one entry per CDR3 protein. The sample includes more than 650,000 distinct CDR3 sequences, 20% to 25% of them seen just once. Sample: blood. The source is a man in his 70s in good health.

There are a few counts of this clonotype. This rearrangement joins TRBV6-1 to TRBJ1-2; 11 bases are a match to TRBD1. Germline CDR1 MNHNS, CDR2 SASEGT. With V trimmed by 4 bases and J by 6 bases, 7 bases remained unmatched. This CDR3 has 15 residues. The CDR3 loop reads CASSAKDRGLNGYTF. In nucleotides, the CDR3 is TGTGCCAGCAGTGCCAAGGACAGGGGGCTCAATGGCTACACCTTC.

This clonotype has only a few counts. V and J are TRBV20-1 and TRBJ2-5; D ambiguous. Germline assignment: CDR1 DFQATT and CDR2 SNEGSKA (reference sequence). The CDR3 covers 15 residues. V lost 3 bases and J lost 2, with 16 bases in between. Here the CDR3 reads CSASVSLTAQETQYF. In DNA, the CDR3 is TGCAGTGCTAGCGTAAGCTTGACCGCACAAGAGACCCAGTACTTC.

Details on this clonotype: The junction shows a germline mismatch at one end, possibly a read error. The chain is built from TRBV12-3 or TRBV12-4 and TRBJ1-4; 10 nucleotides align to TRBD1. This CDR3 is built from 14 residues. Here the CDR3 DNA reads TGTGTCAGCAACCCGGGACAGGGGAATGAAAAACTGTTTTTT. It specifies CVSNPGQGNEKLFF.

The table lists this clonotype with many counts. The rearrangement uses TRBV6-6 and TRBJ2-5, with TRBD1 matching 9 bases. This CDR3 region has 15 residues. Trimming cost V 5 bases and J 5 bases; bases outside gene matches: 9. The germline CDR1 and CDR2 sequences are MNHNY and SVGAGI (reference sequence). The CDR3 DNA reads TGTGCCAGCAGTACAGGGGGCTACCTCCGGGAGACCCAGTACTTC. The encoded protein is CASSTGGYLRETQYF.

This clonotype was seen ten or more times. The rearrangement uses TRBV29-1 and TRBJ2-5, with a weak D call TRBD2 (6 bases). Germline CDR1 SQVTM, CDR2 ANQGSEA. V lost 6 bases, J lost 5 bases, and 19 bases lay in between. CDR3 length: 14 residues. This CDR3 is CSVDDRRDKETQYF. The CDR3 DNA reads TGCAGCGTCGACGATAGGCGGGATAAGGAGACCCAGTACTTC.

The CDR3 here is CASSPSQAPYATNEKLFF. CDR3 nucleotides: TGTGCCAGCAGCCCGTCCCAGGCCCCGTATGCAACTAATGAAAAACTGTTTTTT. The V gene is TRBV7-2, the J gene TRBJ1-4; D is unresolved. The germline V gene has CDR1 SGHTA and CDR2 FQGNSA. V lost 5 bases to trimming and J lost 0 bases, with 19 bases between them. The CDR3 length is 18 residues.

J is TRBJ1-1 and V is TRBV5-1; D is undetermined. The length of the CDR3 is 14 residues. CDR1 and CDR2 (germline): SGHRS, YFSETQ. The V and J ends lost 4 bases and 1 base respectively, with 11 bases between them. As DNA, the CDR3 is TGCGCCAGCAGCCTGACGCCCTCGAACACTGAAGCTTTCTTT. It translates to CASSLTPSNTEAFF.

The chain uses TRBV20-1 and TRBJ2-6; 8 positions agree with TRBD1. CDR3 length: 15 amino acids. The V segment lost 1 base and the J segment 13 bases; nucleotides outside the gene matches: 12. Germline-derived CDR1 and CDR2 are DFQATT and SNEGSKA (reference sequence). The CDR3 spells CSARGPGQEAPVLTF. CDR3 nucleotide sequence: TGCAGTGCTAGAGGACCGGGACAGGAGGCCCCGGTCCTGACTTTC.

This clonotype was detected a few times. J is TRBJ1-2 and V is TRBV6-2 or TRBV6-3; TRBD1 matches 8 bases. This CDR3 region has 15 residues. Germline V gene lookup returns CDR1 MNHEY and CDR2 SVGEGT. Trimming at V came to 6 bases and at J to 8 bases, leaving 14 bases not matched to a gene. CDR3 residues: CASRRPGQVDIGYTF. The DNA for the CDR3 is TGTGCCAGCAGACGCCCGGGACAGGTGGATATAGGCTACACCTTC.

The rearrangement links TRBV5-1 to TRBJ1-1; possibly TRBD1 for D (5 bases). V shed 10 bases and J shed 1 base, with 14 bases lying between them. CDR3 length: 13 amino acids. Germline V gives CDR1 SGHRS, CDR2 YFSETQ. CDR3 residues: CASWAGGNTEAFF. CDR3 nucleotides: TGCGCCTCCTGGGCTGGGGGGAACACTGAAGCTTTCTTT.

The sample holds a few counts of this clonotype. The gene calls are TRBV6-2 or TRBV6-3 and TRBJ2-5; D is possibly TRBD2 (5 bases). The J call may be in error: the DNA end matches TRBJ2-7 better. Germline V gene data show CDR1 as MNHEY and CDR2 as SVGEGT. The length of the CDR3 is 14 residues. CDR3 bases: TGTGCCAGCAGTCCGACGGAGGAGGCTTACGAGCAGTACGTC. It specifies CASSPTEEAYEQYV.

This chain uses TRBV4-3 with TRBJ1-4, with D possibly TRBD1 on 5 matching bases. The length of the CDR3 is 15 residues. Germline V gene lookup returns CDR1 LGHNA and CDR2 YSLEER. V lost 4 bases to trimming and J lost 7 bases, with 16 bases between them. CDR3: CASSPSGGTVEKLFF. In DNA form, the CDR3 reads TGCGCCAGCAGCCCCTCGGGGGGAACGGTTGAAAAACTGTTTTTT.

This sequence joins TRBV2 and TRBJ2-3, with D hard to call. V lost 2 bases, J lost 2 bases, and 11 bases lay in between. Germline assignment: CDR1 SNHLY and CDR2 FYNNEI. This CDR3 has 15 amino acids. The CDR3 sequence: CASSESRSTTDTQYF. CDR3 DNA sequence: TGTGCCAGCAGTGAATCGAGGTCCACCACAGATACGCAGTATTTT.

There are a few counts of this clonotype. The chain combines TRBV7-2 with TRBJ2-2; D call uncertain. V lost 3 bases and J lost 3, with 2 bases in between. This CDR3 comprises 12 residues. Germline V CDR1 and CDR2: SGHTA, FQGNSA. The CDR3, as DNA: TGTGCCAGCAGCTTCGACACCGGGGAGCTGTTTTTT. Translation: CASSFDTGELFF. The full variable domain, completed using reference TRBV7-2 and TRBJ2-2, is GAGVSQSPSNKVTEKGKDVELRCDPISGHTALYWYRQSLGQGLEFLIYFQGNSAPDKSGLPSDRFSAERTGGSVSTLTIQRTQQEDSAVYLCASSFDTGELFFGEGSRLTVL.

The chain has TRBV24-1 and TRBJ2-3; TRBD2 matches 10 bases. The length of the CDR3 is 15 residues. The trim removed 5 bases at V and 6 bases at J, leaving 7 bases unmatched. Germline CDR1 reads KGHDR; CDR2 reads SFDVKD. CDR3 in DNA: TGTGCCACCAGTGCCCCGGGGACTAGCGAGGATACGCAGTATTTT. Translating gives CATSAPGTSEDTQYF.

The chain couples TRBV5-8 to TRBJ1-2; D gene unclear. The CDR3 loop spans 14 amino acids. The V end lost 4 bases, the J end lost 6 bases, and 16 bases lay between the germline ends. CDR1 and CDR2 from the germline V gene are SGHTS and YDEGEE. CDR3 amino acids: CASSQNWGMDGYTF. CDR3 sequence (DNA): TGTGCCAGCAGCCAGAACTGGGGAATGGATGGCTACACCTTC.

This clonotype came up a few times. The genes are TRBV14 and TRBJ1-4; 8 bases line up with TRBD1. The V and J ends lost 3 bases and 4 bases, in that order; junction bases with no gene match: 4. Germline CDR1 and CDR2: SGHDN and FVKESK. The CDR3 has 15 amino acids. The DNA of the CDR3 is TGTGCCAGCAGCCAGACGACAGGGGATAATGAAAAACTGTTTTTT. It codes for CASSQTTGDNEKLFF. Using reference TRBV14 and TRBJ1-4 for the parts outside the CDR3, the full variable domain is EAGVTQFPSHSVIEKGQTVTLRCDPISGHDNLYWYRRVMGKEIKFLLHFVKESKQDESGMPNNRFLAERTGGTYSTLKVQPAELEDSGVYFCASSQTTGDNEKLFFGSGTQLSVL.

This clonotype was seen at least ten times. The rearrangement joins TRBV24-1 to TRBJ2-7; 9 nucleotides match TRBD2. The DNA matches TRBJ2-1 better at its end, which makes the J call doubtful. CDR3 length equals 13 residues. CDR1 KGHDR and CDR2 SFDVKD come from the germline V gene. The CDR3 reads CATSDQTSGEQFF. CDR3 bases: TGTGCCACCAGTGATCAAACTAGCGGGGAGCAGTTCTTC.

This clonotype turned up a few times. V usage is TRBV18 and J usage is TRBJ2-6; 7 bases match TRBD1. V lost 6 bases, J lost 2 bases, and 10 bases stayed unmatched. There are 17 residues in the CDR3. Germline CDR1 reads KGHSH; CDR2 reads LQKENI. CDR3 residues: CASSLTEGGTGANVLTF. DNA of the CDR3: TGTGCCAGCTCCCTAACCGAAGGGGGCACTGGGGCCAACGTCCTGACTTTC.

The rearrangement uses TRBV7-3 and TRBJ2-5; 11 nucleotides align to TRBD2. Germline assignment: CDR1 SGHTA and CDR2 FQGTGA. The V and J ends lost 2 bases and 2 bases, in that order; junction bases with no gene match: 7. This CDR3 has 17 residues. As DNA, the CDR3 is TGTGCCAGCAGCTTAGGGCTAGCGGGAGGAGGACAAGAGACCCAGTACTTC. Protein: CASSLGLAGGGQETQYF.